This T cell receptor (beta chain) was sequenced during a study of T cell responses to AZD1222 COVID-19 vaccine. The protocol was immunoSEQ multiplex PCR, while the TCRdb copy is restricted to in-frame clones and leaves out a portion. The sample has 27,000 or so clones, approximately 90% seen once. A remark on this clone: Its cognate antigen is unknown.

Overall study results and limits: Researchers took repertoire samples only after the peak T cell response had come.

Germline V gene data show CDR1 as LNHDA and CDR2 as SQIVND (reference sequence). The CDR3 covers 14 residues. The V gene lost 5 bases and the J gene lost 2 bases, with 10 bases spanning the gap. The V gene is TRBV19, the J gene TRBJ1-5; tentative D call: TRBD1 (5 bases). The TCR comes from an adult who received the AZD1222 COVID-19 vaccine. This specimen consisted of peripheral blood, obtained 28 days after the second AZD1222 dose. The CDR3 DNA reads as TGTGCCAGTAGTTCCCCGGGGGGCAATCAGCCCCAGCATTTT. Its protein product is CASSSPGGNQPQHF.